These T cell receptor beta chains were read from a single sample in a study of blood T cell repertoires in COVID-19. Clones were read by immunoSEQ multiplex PCR, and TCRdb kept only the in-frame ones, dropping some. Seen here are tens of thousands of clones, around nine tenths observed once, and the top ten hold approximately 14%. Sequencing was carried out using peripheral blood. The receptor set was obtained from a human donor in a cohort sampled during active COVID-19. Both conserved end residues are part of each CDR3. A D gene is named only where the DNA matches it firmly. For some rows the clone size is stated as once, few or many, or as a class when expanded; others skip it.

CDR3 protein	CDR3 DNA	D gene	clone size	V gene	J gene
CASSIEQGATEQYF	TGTGCCAGCAGCATAGAGCAGGGGGCAACCGAGCAGTACTTC	TRBD1	medium-sized	TRBV5-5	TRBJ2-7
CASGSGQGSHQPQHF	TGTGCTAGTGGTTCTGGACAGGGATCTCATCAGCCCCAGCATTTT	TRBD1	NA	TRBV12-5	TRBJ1-5
CASRRQTGAYGYTF	TGTGCCAGCAGGCGACAGACTGGGGCCTATGGCTACACCTTC	NA	once	TRBV27	TRBJ1-2
CAWSLGNTEAFF	TGTGCCTGGAGTCTAGGGAACACTGAAGCTTTCTTT	NA	few	TRBV30	TRBJ1-1
CSVRDRNYEQYF	TGCAGCGTTCGCGACAGAAACTACGAGCAGTACTTC	NA	NA	TRBV29-1	TRBJ2-7
CASSGWRGGTGELFF	TGCGCCAGCAGCGGATGGAGGGGAGGTACCGGGGAGCTGTTTTTT	NA	NA	TRBV4-3	TRBJ2-2
CASSGGTSGGPNTGELFF	TGTGCCAGCAGCGGAGGGACTAGCGGGGGCCCGAACACCGGGGAGCTGTTTTTT	TRBD2	NA	TRBV13	TRBJ2-2
CASSENQAMNTGELFF	TGCGCCAGCAGTGAGAATCAGGCAATGAACACCGGGGAGCTGTTTTTT	NA	NA	TRBV10-1	TRBJ2-2
CASSLTSGGPQHTQYF	TGTGCCAGCAGCTTGACTAGCGGGGGGCCACAGCATACGCAGTATTTT	TRBD2	NA	TRBV7-8	TRBJ2-3
CASSYGGHGGYEQYF	TGTGCCAGCAGTTACGGGGGACACGGAGGCTACGAGCAGTACTTC	NA	NA	TRBV6-5	TRBJ2-7
CASSPRRGLLAEAFF	TGTGCCAGCAGCCCACGTAGGGGGTTGCTAGCTGAAGCTTTCTTT	NA	once	TRBV6-2/TRBV6-3	TRBJ1-1
CSVTPRLGSYGYTF	TGCAGCGTGACCCCCAGGTTAGGGAGCTATGGCTACACCTTC	NA	NA	TRBV29-1	TRBJ1-2
CASSLMRQGTTGELFF	TGCGCCAGCAGCTTGATGAGACAGGGGACCACCGGGGAGCTGTTTTTT	TRBD1	once	TRBV5-1	TRBJ2-2
CASSVTGANEKLFF	TGTGCCAGCAGCGTCACAGGGGCTAATGAAAAACTGTTTTTT	TRBD1	NA	TRBV9	TRBJ1-4
CASSPGTGGPCTYNSPLHF	TGCGCCAGCAGTCCAGGGACAGGGGGACCCTGTACCTATAATTCACCCCTCCACTTT	TRBD1	NA	TRBV23-1	TRBJ1-6
CATLGAGGYGYTF	TGTGCCACCTTAGGTGCAGGGGGCTATGGCTACACCTTC	TRBD1	NA	TRBV2	TRBJ1-2
CASSLGRGTVTDTQYF	TGTGCCAGCAGCTTAGGGCGGGGGACCGTCACAGATACGCAGTATTTT	TRBD2	NA	TRBV5-4	TRBJ2-3
CASRPSLDSTYGYTF	TGTGCCAGCAGACCAAGTTTGGACAGCACTTATGGCTACACCTTC	NA	NA	TRBV6-5	TRBJ1-2
CASGAMGGSYNEQFF	TGCGCCAGCGGGGCAATGGGGGGGTCCTACAATGAGCAGTTCTTC	TRBD2	NA	TRBV5-1	TRBJ2-1
CASSLVSGSYNEQFF	TGCGCCAGCAGCTTGGTTAGCGGGAGCTACAATGAGCAGTTCTTC	TRBD2	NA	TRBV5-1	TRBJ2-1
CATLAGAGYNEQFF	TGTGCCACCCTAGCGGGGGCGGGATACAATGAGCAGTTCTTC	TRBD2	NA	TRBV19	TRBJ2-1
CASTLSAFVTDTQYF	TGTGCCAGCACCCTTAGCGCCTTTGTCACAGATACGCAGTATTTT	NA	NA	TRBV5-6	TRBJ2-3
CASSPTSGGAGEQFF	TGTGCCAGCAGCCCGACTAGCGGGGGGGCGGGAGAGCAGTTCTTC	TRBD2	NA	TRBV6-6	TRBJ2-1
CASSLARGTEAFF	TGTGCCAGCAGCTTAGCCAGGGGCACTGAAGCTTTCTTT	NA	NA	TRBV11-3	TRBJ1-1
CASSASAGITGELFF	TGTGCCAGCAGCGCCTCGGCGGGCATCACCGGGGAGCTGTTTTTT	NA	NA	TRBV9	TRBJ2-2
CASSLGQRNEQYF	TGTGCCAGCAGTCTCGGACAGAGGAACGAGCAGTACTTC	NA	once	TRBV6-5	TRBJ2-7
CASTEGGTTDTQYF	TGTGCCAGCACGGAGGGTGGTACCACAGATACGCAGTATTTT	NA	NA	TRBV2	TRBJ2-3
CASRGPSILGVTEAFF	TGCGCCAGCAGAGGACCTTCAATCCTAGGGGTGACTGAAGCTTTCTTT	NA	few	TRBV10-2	TRBJ1-1
CASSYGQGGTDTQYF	TGTGCCAGCAGTTATGGACAGGGGGGTACAGATACGCAGTATTTT	TRBD1	NA	TRBV11-3	TRBJ2-3
CSVRGQGFTEAFF	TGCAGCGTACGAGGCCAGGGGTTTACTGAAGCTTTCTTT	NA	NA	TRBV29-1	TRBJ1-1
CASSTPTGATNEKLFF	TGTGCCAGCAGCACGCCGACAGGGGCAACTAATGAAAAACTGTTTTTT	TRBD1	NA	TRBV3-1/TRBV3-2	TRBJ1-4
CASSEPGGHEQYF	TGCGCCAGCAGCGAGCCAGGGGGTCACGAGCAGTACTTC	TRBD1	NA	TRBV5-1	TRBJ2-7
CASTSLAKGGETQYF	TGTGCCAGTACCTCACTAGCCAAAGGAGGTGAGACCCAGTACTTC	NA	NA	TRBV19	TRBJ2-5
CARSPGGTGGTGELFF	TGCGCCCGCAGCCCGGGGGGGACAGGGGGCACCGGGGAGCTGTTTTTT	TRBD1	once	TRBV5-1	TRBJ2-2
CASRSAPDAATEQYF	TGTGCCAGCAGATCAGCCCCAGACGCGGCCACCGAGCAGTACTTC	NA	once	TRBV7-9	TRBJ2-7
CASSQSRQGAFSGANVLTF	TGTGCCAGCAGCCAAAGTAGGCAGGGGGCATTCTCTGGGGCCAACGTCCTGACTTTC	TRBD1	NA	TRBV4-2	TRBJ2-6
CASSFSGTDEQFF	TGTGCCAGCAGTTTTTCAGGAACGGATGAGCAGTTCTTC	NA	NA	TRBV12-3/TRBV12-4	TRBJ2-1
CASSDGSGADTQYF	TGTGCCAGCAGTGACGGCAGCGGGGCAGATACGCAGTATTTT	TRBD2	NA	TRBV25-1	TRBJ2-3
CASSYAGTGSSQQFF	TGTGCCAGCAGTTACGCCGGGACAGGGAGTTCCCAGCAGTTCTTC	TRBD1	NA	TRBV6-5	TRBJ2-1
CASRTDRAQLYGYTF	TGTGCCAGCAGAACAGACAGGGCCCAACTCTATGGCTACACCTTC	TRBD1	NA	TRBV5-6	TRBJ1-2
CASSFERGSGTGELFF	TGTGCCAGCAGCTTCGAGCGGGGGTCGGGCACCGGGGAGCTGTTTTTT	TRBD2	NA	TRBV11-3	TRBJ2-2
CASSLYGRGSDTQYF	TGTGCCAGCAGCTTGTACGGAAGGGGTTCAGATACGCAGTATTTT	NA	NA	TRBV5-4	TRBJ2-3
CAWSVVRGGTGELFF	TGTGCCTGGAGTGTAGTCCGGGGAGGGACCGGGGAGCTGTTTTTT	TRBD2	NA	TRBV30	TRBJ2-2
CASSSTAGPRTEAFF	TGTGCCAGCAGTTCCACGGCGGGGCCACGGACTGAAGCTTTCTTT	NA	NA	TRBV6-6	TRBJ1-1
CASSEAGVTDGELFF	TGTGCCAGCAGTGAAGCAGGAGTTACCGACGGGGAGCTGTTTTTT	NA	NA	TRBV6-1	TRBJ2-2
CASSSQTGKDTQYF	TGTGCCAGCAGCTCTCAAACAGGGAAAGATACGCAGTATTTT	NA	NA	TRBV5-4	TRBJ2-3
CASSYTTGDSNQPQHF	TGTGCCAGCTCGTATACGACAGGAGATAGCAATCAGCCCCAGCATTTT	NA	once	TRBV18	TRBJ1-5
CASSLDVSWEQFF	TGTGCCAGCAGCTTAGATGTCAGTTGGGAGCAGTTCTTC	NA	NA	TRBV11-2	TRBJ2-1
CASRDRAGSSYEQYF	TGTGCCAGTAGGGACAGGGCAGGCAGCTCCTACGAGCAGTACTTC	TRBD1	NA	TRBV19	TRBJ2-7
CASTGGVAGANVLTF	TGTGCCAGCACGGGGGGCGTAGCTGGGGCCAACGTCCTGACTTTC	NA	NA	TRBV2	TRBJ2-6
CASSQDRNYGYTF	TGCGCCAGCAGCCAAGACAGAAACTATGGCTACACCTTC	NA	NA	TRBV4-3	TRBJ1-2
CASSLRQGAYEQYF	TGTGCCAGCAGCCTTCGACAGGGGGCCTACGAGCAGTACTTC	TRBD1	NA	TRBV3-1/TRBV3-2	TRBJ2-7
CASSVAWASGALSTDTQYF	TGCGCCAGCAGCGTCGCGTGGGCTAGCGGGGCCCTAAGCACAGATACGCAGTATTTT	TRBD2	NA	TRBV5-1	TRBJ2-3